These 15 T cell receptor beta chains were sequenced from one sample in a study of T cell responses to AZD1222 COVID-19 vaccine. Measured with immunoSEQ multiplex PCR; TCRdb has only the in-frame clones, and not every one. In the table there are 90,000 to 120,000 clones, around 93% of which are singletons. The sample consisted of peripheral blood, taken 28 days after the second AZD1222 dose. These receptors originate from an adult who received the AZD1222 COVID-19 vaccine.

The chain joins TRBV25-1 to TRBJ2-5, with 9 bases that match TRBD1. V gave up 3 bases and J gave up 0 bases; unmatched junction bases: 5. Germline lookup yields CDR1 MGHDK and CDR2 SYGVNS. CDR3 length: 16 residues. CDR3 sequence: CASSDLGTGYQETQYF. The CDR3 bases are TGTGCCAGCAGTGACCTGGGGACAGGGTACCAAGAGACCCAGTACTTC.

The V call is TRBV6-1, the J call TRBJ1-6; a weak D match, TRBD1 (6 bases). V shed 0 bases and J shed 10 bases, with 16 bases lying between them. The V gene's germline CDR1 is MNHNS and CDR2 SASEGT. The CDR3 is 16 residues long. Here the CDR3 DNA reads TGTGCCAGCAGTGAAGCTCAGGGGCGTACAAGATCACCCCTCCACTTT. Translation gives CASSEAQGRTRSPLHF.

The chain employs TRBV6-2 or TRBV6-3 and TRBJ2-2; D is unclear. Germline CDR1 MNHEY, CDR2 SVGEGT. Trimming pared 0 bases from V and 4 bases from J, leaving 9 bases between. This CDR3 is 15 amino acids long. The CDR3 loop is CASSYSDGSTGELFF. As DNA, the CDR3 is TGTGCCAGCAGTTACTCGGACGGAAGCACCGGGGAGCTGTTTTTT.

V gene TRBV7-4 combines with J gene TRBJ2-7, with TRBD1 matching 8 bases. The germline V gene encodes CDR1 SGHVT and CDR2 SQSDAQ. The ends lost 1 base at V and 2 bases at J; junction bases unmatched: 7. This CDR3 has 16 residues. CDR3 DNA sequence: TGTGCCAGCAGCTTAGACAGGACAGGGTGGACCTACGAGCAGTACTTC. Translation: CASSLDRTGWTYEQYF.

This clone was seen once. The chain uses TRBV18 and TRBJ2-1; TRBD1 is a possible D gene (6 bases). The CDR3 has 14 amino acids. Germline V gene sequence: CDR1 KGHSH, CDR2 LQKENI. The ends were cut back, 6 bases at V and 9 bases at J, with 18 bases in the middle. The CDR3 coding sequence is TGTGCCAGCTCGCCAGGGGTGAGCAGGTCTGAGCAGTTCTTC. Translation: CASSPGVSRSEQFF.

This clone was recorded once. The V and J genes are TRBV19 and TRBJ1-1, with 7 bases fitting TRBD1. V gave up 7 bases and J gave up 3 bases; unmatched junction bases: 11. The CDR3 consists of 15 residues. The germline V gene encodes CDR1 LNHDA and CDR2 SQIVND (reference sequence). The CDR3 loop reads CASNEPGQGDTEAFF. The CDR3 DNA reads as TGTGCCAGTAACGAACCCGGGCAGGGGGACACTGAAGCTTTCTTT.

Turning to this clone: The sample contains more than one DNA sequence encoding this CDR3. The chain recombines TRBV20-1 with TRBJ2-5; D is unresolved. This CDR3 spans 11 amino acids. Germline CDR1 is DFQATT and CDR2 is SNEGSKA (reference sequence). Trimming pared 0 bases from V and 5 bases from J, leaving 4 bases between. The CDR3: CSARDRETQYF. CDR3 in DNA: TGCAGTGCTAGAGATCGGGAGACCCAGTACTTC.

V is TRBV6-1 and J is TRBJ1-2; D call uncertain. Germline-derived CDR1 and CDR2 are MNHNS and SASEGT. CDR3 length: 11 amino acids. V was trimmed by 3 bases and J by 5 bases, leaving 4 bases between them. CDR3 in DNA: TGTGCCAGCAGTGACAGTTATGGCTACACCTTC. Translated, it gives CASSDSYGYTF.

V usage is TRBV5-5 and J usage is TRBJ2-1; D not certain. This CDR3 has 14 residues. The ends were cut back, 4 bases at V and 4 bases at J, with 12 bases in the middle. Germline assignment: CDR1 SGHKS and CDR2 YYEKEE (reference sequence). The CDR3 region is CASSPPPEYNEQFF. CDR3 nucleotides: TGTGCCAGCAGCCCGCCGCCCGAGTACAATGAGCAGTTCTTC. The complete variable domain, with remaining parts taken from reference TRBV5-5 and TRBJ2-1, reads DAGVTQSPTHLIKTRGQQVTLRCSPISGHKSVSWYQQVLGQGPQFIFQYYEKEERGRGNFPDRFSARQFPNYSSELNVNALLLGDSALYLCASSPPPEYNEQFFGPGTRLTVL.

This chain connects TRBV5-4 to TRBJ1-6; 9 bases agree with TRBD1. Germline V CDR1 and CDR2: SGHNT, YYREEE (reference sequence). J lost 7 bases, V lost 0 bases, and 5 bases had no gene match. The CDR3 covers 16 residues. CDR3 region: CASSLATGGGNSPLHF. The CDR3 DNA reads TGTGCCAGCAGCTTGGCGACAGGGGGAGGGAATTCACCCCTCCACTTT.

This chain joins TRBV19 and TRBJ1-2; D uncertain. V dropped 0 bases and J dropped 4 bases, with 6 bases sitting between them. Germline loops: CDR1 LNHDA, CDR2 SQIVND (reference sequence). The CDR3 runs 13 residues. The CDR3 bases are TGTGCCAGTAGTATAGATTATGGCTATGGCTACACCTTC. It translates to CASSIDYGYGYTF.

The rearrangement uses TRBV2 and TRBJ2-5, with TRBD2 identical over 11 bases. Germline V gives CDR1 SNHLY, CDR2 FYNNEI. The CDR3 is 13 amino acids. Losses at the gene ends were 8 bases for V and 5 bases for J; bases not matched to a gene: 4. CDR3 in DNA: TGTGCCAGCGAAGTAGCGGGGGGGGAGACCCAGTACTTC. This gives the protein CASEVAGGETQYF. Together with reference TRBV2 and TRBJ2-5, the CDR3 gives the full variable domain: EPEVTQTPSHQVTQMGQEVILRCVPISNHLYFYWYRQILGQKVEFLVSFYNNEISEKSEIFDDQFSVERPDGSNFTLKIRSTKLEDSAMYFCASEVAGGETQYFGPGTRLLVL.

The J gene is TRBJ1-1, the V gene TRBV7-2, with TRBD1 as a possible D gene (6 bases). Trimming stripped 3 bases from V and 0 bases from J, with 8 bases between. Germline CDR1 reads SGHTA; CDR2 reads FQGNSA. The CDR3 covers 14 residues. DNA of the CDR3: TGTGCCAGCAGCTTGGGGGGGCTGAACACTGAAGCTTTCTTT. Encoded protein: CASSLGGLNTEAFF.

The V gene is TRBV6-5, the J gene TRBJ1-3, with a tentative D call TRBD1 (6 bases). Germline CDR1 is MNHEY and CDR2 is SVGAGI. The CDR3 has 14 amino acids. Trimming left V 10 bases short and J 2 bases short, with 15 bases between. This chain's CDR3 is CATTRRGPGNTIYF. CDR3 DNA: TGTGCCACCACGAGACGGGGGCCTGGAAACACCATATATTTT.

V is TRBV6-1 and J is TRBJ1-1; no clear D gene. The V gene lost 1 base and the J gene lost 11 bases, with 17 bases spanning the gap. The CDR3 runs 14 residues. Germline loops: CDR1 MNHNS, CDR2 SASEGT. The CDR3 protein is CASSEERERRVAFF. The CDR3 DNA is TGTGCCAGCAGTGAAGAAAGGGAACGGCGGGTGGCTTTCTTT.